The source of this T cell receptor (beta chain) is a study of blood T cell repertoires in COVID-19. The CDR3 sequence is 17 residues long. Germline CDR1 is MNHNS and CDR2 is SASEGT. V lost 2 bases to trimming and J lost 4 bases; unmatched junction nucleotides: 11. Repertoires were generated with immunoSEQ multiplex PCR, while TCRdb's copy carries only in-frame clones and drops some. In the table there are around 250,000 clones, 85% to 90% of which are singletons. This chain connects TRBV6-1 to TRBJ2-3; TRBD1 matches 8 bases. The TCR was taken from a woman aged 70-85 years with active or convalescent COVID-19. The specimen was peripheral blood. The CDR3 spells CASSEYPPGQVADTQYF. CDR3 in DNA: TGTGCCAGCAGTGAATACCCTCCGGGACAGGTAGCAGATACGCAGTATTTT.